Sequencing of this TCR beta chain was carried out in a study of technical replicates of blood from a handful of donors. The germline V gene encodes CDR1 SGDLS and CDR2 YYNGEE. CDR3 length: 18 amino acids. V lost 0 bases and J 2 bases, leaving 15 bases between the germline ends. The table came from immunoSEQ multiplex PCR; TCRdb's copy has only in-frame clones and leaves some out. The profile shows tens of thousands of clones, around 96% of them singletons. This receptor was obtained from a human donor in good health. The source material was T cells isolated from PBMCs. The chain has TRBV9 and TRBJ2-6; D not certain. DNA of the CDR3: TGTGCCAGCAGCGTAGGAGGTAGTCGAGGCCCTGGGGCCAACGTCCTGACTTTC. As protein: CASSVGGSRGPGANVLTF.